This T cell receptor (beta chain) emerged from a study of persistence of HIV-infected CD4 T cells (dated by TCRdb to the early 2020s). A note on the overall study: The study isolated CMV- and HIV-1 Gag-responding CD4+ T cells from ART-treated individuals to examine antigen-driven clonal expansion of HIV-1-infected cells. Peripheral blood samples of up to about 200 mL were collected at multiple time points, except for a couple of participants, who underwent leukapheresis at a single time point. Participants had been on suppressive ART for a median of roughly eight years. The TCR cluster analysis across participants included roughly 8 participants for CMV and roughly seven participants for Gag. Proviral sequencing was used to assess clonality among infected cells, whereas TCRbeta sequencing gauged the clonality of all cells within each sorted population.

The paper's findings and limits, for the study overall: TCRbeta richness in CMV- and Gag-responding cells was significantly lower than in anti-CD3/anti-CD28-responding cells; CMV-responding cells had higher oligoclonality than CD3/CD28-stimulated and Gag-responding cells. Only a small number of individuals took part in the study, and only a limited range of antigens was tested. Degenerate expanded CDR3beta sequences were enriched in antigen-responding cells, suggesting convergent selection of CD4+ responses to CMV and Gag. Restriction of bulk TCR analyses to the rare CMV-responding cells that actually carried HIV-1 proviruses was not possible. Within the same sorted populations, TCR oligoclonality correlated with proviral oligoclonality.

This clone was seen more than once but under ten times. The clone's antigen remains unknown. Per-base qualities were not stored, and no clone one base away is much larger. According to the study, the label for this sample's treatment or condition signals: suppressive antiretroviral therapy. Cells were stimulated with lysates of CMV-infected fibroblasts at 9 to 10 ug/mL. Nonresponding CD40L-negative CD69-negative CD45RO-high memory CD4+ T cells were sorted as memory populations depleted of antigen-responding cells. HIV-1-infected adults in whom suppressive ART had been started during chronic infection were enrolled as participants. Plasma HIV-1 RNA had been undetectable (below 50 copies/mL) in participants for at least 4 years. To be included, participants needed a CD4+ T cell count above 400 cells/uL and a positive CMV serology. Before stimulation, PBMCs were isolated using density centrifugation and depleted of CD8+ T cells. For 15 to 20 hours, the CD8-depleted PBMCs were stimulated with anti-CD28/CD49d costimulation, a CD40-blocking antibody, and enfuvirtide to prevent new infections. Sorting was done on either a Beckman Coulter MoFlo Legacy or an XDP sorter, and propidium iodide was used to exclude dead cells. Genomic DNA was extracted with the QIAamp DNA Mini Kit for samples above one million cells, otherwise with the Quick-DNA Microprep Kit.

The V and J ends are trimmed by 5 bases and 8 bases, leaving 21 bases between them. The CDR3 spans 15 residues, from the cysteine through the phenylalanine. Only the CDR3 portion is preserved as DNA: 45 bases, with reading frame beginning at the first base. CDR1 and CDR2 are read off the germline V gene as MGHRA and YSYEKL. The immunoSEQ hsTCRB assay version 4, run in survey mode, was used to sequence TCRbeta repertoires from genomic DNA. Genomic DNA was diluted to about 10 ng/uL, using up to roughly 1 ug per sample for TCRbeta sequencing. The study's own analysis went as follows. TCRbeta data were analyzed in ImmunoSeq Analyzer 3.0, with diversity computed on productive nucleotide rearrangements. Lower-bound TCR diversity was estimated with the improved Chao index, and clonality with the Gini coefficient using the Immunarch R package. Nucleotide rearrangements that differed but encoded the same CDR3beta amino acid sequence were counted as separate clonotypes. Differential abundance analysis found TCRbeta sequences that were significantly enriched in antigen-responding cells compared with anti-CD3/anti-CD28-activated cells. TCRs were clustered by predicted peptide-MHC specificity with GLIPH2, both within individual participants and across merged participant data sets. Drawn from immuneACCESS, this table holds only the in-frame rearrangements with V and J called that TCRdb kept. Clones are partly lost; checked studies trace under half to an unresolved V gene and leave the rest unexplained. The V and J calls and clone size were taken over from that table, and D and trimming were inferred from the DNA. This sample lists some 41,000 clones; around 80% were detected once. The top ten constitute less than 2% of the sample.

The source is an adult man with HIV who was CMV-seropositive. Recombination linked TRBV4-1 to TRBJ1-2, with a weak D call of TRBD1 (5 bases match). The specimen comprised CD4+ T cells sorted from PBMCs after approximately 19-hour stimulation, sampled from a patient who received antiretroviral therapy. What this sample's cell subset or site label stands for: CD40L-CD69- CD45RO-high memory CD4 T cells not responding to CMV lysate. The DNA sequence is given as TGCGCCAGCAGCGTAAAGGAGGGACTGAAAGGGGGCTACACCTTC. Its protein reads: CASSVKEGLKGGYTF.